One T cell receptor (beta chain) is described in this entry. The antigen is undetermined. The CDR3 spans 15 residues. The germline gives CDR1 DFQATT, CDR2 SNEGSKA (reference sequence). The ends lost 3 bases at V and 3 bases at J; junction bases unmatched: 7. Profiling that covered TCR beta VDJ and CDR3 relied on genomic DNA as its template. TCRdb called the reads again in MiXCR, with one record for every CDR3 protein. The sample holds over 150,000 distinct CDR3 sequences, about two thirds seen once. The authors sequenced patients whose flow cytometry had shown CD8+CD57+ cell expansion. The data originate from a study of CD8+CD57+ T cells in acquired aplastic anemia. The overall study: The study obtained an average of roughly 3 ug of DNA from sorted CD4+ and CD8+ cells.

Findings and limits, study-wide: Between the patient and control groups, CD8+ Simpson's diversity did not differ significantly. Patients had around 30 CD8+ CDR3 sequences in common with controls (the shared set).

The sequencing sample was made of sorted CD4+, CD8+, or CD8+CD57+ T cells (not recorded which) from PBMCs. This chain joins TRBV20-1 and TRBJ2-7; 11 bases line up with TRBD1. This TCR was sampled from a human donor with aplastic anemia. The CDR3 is CSASRTGGRHYEQYF. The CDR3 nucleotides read TGCAGTGCTAGTCGGACAGGGGGCAGGCACTACGAGCAGTACTTC.